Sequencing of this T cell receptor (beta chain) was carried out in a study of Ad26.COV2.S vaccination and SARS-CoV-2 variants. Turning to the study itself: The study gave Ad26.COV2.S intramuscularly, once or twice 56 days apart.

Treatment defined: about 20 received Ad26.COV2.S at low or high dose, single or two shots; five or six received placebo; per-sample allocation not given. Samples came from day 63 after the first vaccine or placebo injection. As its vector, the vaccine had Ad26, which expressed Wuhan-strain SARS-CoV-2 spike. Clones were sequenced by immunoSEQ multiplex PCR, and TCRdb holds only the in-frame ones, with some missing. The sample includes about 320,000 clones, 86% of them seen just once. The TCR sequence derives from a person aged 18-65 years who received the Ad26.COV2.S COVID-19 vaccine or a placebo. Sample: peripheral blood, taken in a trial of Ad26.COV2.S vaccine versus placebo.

The CDR3 coding sequence is TGTGCCTGGAGTGTAGGGCGGGGGGCAGAGACCCAGTACTTC. This gives the protein CAWSVGRGAETQYF. The chain recombines TRBV30 with TRBJ2-5; 8 bases line up with TRBD2. The CDR3 contains 14 residues. Per the germline V gene, CDR1 is GTSNPN and CDR2 is SVGIG (reference sequence). J was trimmed by 4 bases and V by 0 bases; bases with no gene match: 4.